This is a list of T cell receptor beta chains from one sample in a study of T cell responses to AZD1222 COVID-19 vaccine. Sequencing used immunoSEQ multiplex PCR; TCRdb keeps in-frame clones, though not all of them. The sample records 63,000 or so clones, 85% being singletons. Specimen: peripheral blood, collected on day 0 of AZD1222 vaccination. All receptors derive from an adult in good health. Both conserved end residues are part of each CDR3. The D gene is left open where the match is weak. Rows may omit the clone size; those that give it use once, few, many or a size class.

j_call clone_size v_call d_call cdr3_aa cdr3_nt
TRBJ2-7 . TRBV3-1/TRBV3-2 TRBD1 CASSPRGTGGYEQYF TGTGCCAGCAGCCCTCGTGGGACAGGGGGCTACGAGCAGTACTTC
TRBJ2-3 . TRBV5-6 TRBD1 CASSLTPGQITDTQYF TGTGCCAGCAGCTTGACCCCGGGACAGATCACAGATACGCAGTATTTT
TRBJ2-7 . TRBV7-9 . CASSPPGSRTYEQYF TGTGCCAGCAGCCCCCCGGGGTCGAGGACCTACGAGCAGTACTTC
TRBJ2-6 . TRBV5-1 . CASSLGNSGANVLTF TGCGCCAGCAGCTTGGGGAACTCTGGGGCCAACGTCCTGACTTTC
TRBJ1-5 . TRBV5-1 . CASSLLPSSGQGNQPQHF TGCGCCAGCAGCTTGCTCCCATCATCGGGCCAGGGTAATCAGCCCCAGCATTTT
TRBJ2-2 . TRBV7-9 TRBD2 CASYPGLAGSNTGELFF TGTGCCAGCTATCCGGGACTAGCGGGTTCTAACACCGGGGAGCTGTTTTTT
TRBJ1-2 . TRBV7-9 TRBD1 CASSQGQGRPYGYTF TGTGCCAGCAGCCAGGGACAGGGGAGACCCTATGGCTACACCTTC
TRBJ2-4 . TRBV2 . CASWGVAKNIQYF TGTGCCAGCTGGGGGGTAGCCAAAAACATTCAGTACTTC
TRBJ1-3 . TRBV7-5 . CARSLGSGNTIYF TGTGCCAGAAGCCTGGGCTCTGGAAACACCATATATTTT
TRBJ1-4 . TRBV15 . CATSGGGRGNEKLFF TGTGCCACCAGCGGGGGAGGGAGGGGGAACGAAAAACTGTTTTTT
TRBJ2-7 . TRBV6-5 TRBD2 CASARTSGGYEQYF TGTGCCAGCGCCCGGACTAGCGGGGGCTACGAGCAGTACTTC
TRBJ2-6 . TRBV7-9 TRBD1 CASSFEGTGFSGANVLTF TGTGCCAGCAGCTTTGAGGGGACAGGCTTTTCTGGGGCCAACGTCCTGACTTTC
TRBJ1-1 few TRBV5-7 . CASSWGLGGVTEAFF TGTGCCAGCAGCTGGGGACTAGGCGGGGTCACTGAAGCTTTCTTT
TRBJ2-3 once TRBV28 TRBD2 CASTPRRAGDVDTQYF TGTGCCAGCACCCCTCGAAGGGCGGGGGACGTAGATACGCAGTATTTT
TRBJ1-4 few TRBV20-1 . CSASYGVEKLFF TGCAGTGCTAGTTACGGGGTGGAAAAACTGTTTTTT
TRBJ2-7 . TRBV28 . CASSFGVRLLQYEQYF TGTGCCAGCAGCTTCGGAGTACGACTCCTCCAGTACGAGCAGTACTTC
TRBJ1-2 . TRBV5-1 TRBD1 CASSATGGDGYTF TGCGCCAGCAGCGCGACAGGGGGAGATGGCTACACCTTC
TRBJ2-5 . TRBV18 . CASSLDIQETQYF TGTGCCAGCTCACTCGATATCCAAGAGACCCAGTACTTC
TRBJ2-5 few TRBV5-1 . CASSLTGLGRETQYF TGCGCCAGCAGCTTGACAGGTCTGGGACGAGAGACCCAGTACTTC
TRBJ1-2 . TRBV30 TRBD1 CAWQDRGSYGYTF TGTGCCTGGCAGGACAGGGGCTCCTATGGCTACACCTTC
TRBJ2-5 . TRBV11-2 TRBD1 CASSRSGGQGETQYF TGTGCCAGCAGCCGTTCAGGGGGCCAGGGAGAGACCCAGTACTTC
TRBJ2-3 . TRBV24-1 TRBD2 CATSDRLAGALSTQYF TGTGCCACCAGTGATCGACTAGCGGGGGCGTTGAGTACGCAGTATTTT
TRBJ2-3 few TRBV28 . CASSLWSGLGSSTDTQYF TGTGCCAGCAGTTTATGGTCCGGGTTGGGTTCTAGCACAGATACGCAGTATTTT
TRBJ1-3 . TRBV6-2/TRBV6-3 TRBD1 CASSDQSDRIF TGTGCCAGCAGCGATCAATCGGACAGGATCTTT
TRBJ1-1 . TRBV12-3/TRBV12-4 . CASGGFRNTEAFF TGTGCCAGCGGAGGGTTTAGGAACACTGAAGCTTTCTTT
TRBJ1-6 . TRBV5-1 . CASSLETGTYNSPLHF TGCGCCAGCAGCTTGGAAACAGGGACCTATAATTCACCCCTCCACTTT
TRBJ2-5 once TRBV9 . CASSVGAGDRRETQYF TGTGCCAGCAGCGTCGGGGCGGGGGACAGAAGAGAGACCCAGTACTTC
TRBJ1-5 . TRBV19 . CASSKLTVAGNQPQHF TGTGCCAGTAGTAAATTGACGGTTGCAGGCAATCAGCCCCAGCATTTT
TRBJ2-7 once TRBV27 TRBD1 CASSTLGQGGYEQYF TGTGCCAGCAGTACGTTGGGACAGGGGGGATACGAGCAGTACTTC
TRBJ2-7 . TRBV27 . CASSLSPEAWYEQYF TGTGCCAGCAGTTTATCCCCAGAAGCCTGGTACGAGCAGTACTTC
TRBJ1-2 . TRBV5-1 . CASSLGHSRQNYGYTF TGCGCCAGCAGCTTGGGCCACAGCCGACAGAACTATGGCTACACCTTC
TRBJ1-6 . TRBV7-6 TRBD1 CASSLGATGDNSPLHF TGTGCCAGCAGCTTAGGCGCGACAGGGGATAATTCACCCCTCCACTTT
TRBJ1-1 . TRBV7-8 TRBD1 CASSRTTGGTEAFF TGTGCCAGCAGCCGTACCACAGGGGGGACTGAAGCTTTCTTT
TRBJ1-3 . TRBV11-2 . CASSPLQGRRNTIYF TGTGCCAGCAGCCCCCTACAGGGACGGAGAAACACCATATATTTT
TRBJ1-3 . TRBV19 . CASSMGGTGNTIYF TGTGCCAGTAGTATGGGGGGTACTGGAAACACCATATATTTT
TRBJ1-1 once TRBV7-9 . CASSLGIAQASTEAFF TGTGCCAGCAGCTTAGGAATTGCACAGGCCAGCACTGAAGCTTTCTTT
TRBJ2-6 . TRBV15 . CATSRDFLGRYSGANVLTF TGTGCCACCAGCAGAGATTTCCTTGGACGGTACTCTGGGGCCAACGTCCTGACTTTC
TRBJ1-1 . TRBV6-5 TRBD1 CASRGGQGIMAFF TGTGCCAGCAGGGGGGGACAGGGGATAATGGCTTTCTTT
TRBJ1-4 . TRBV13 TRBD1 CASSPGRQGGTNEKLFF TGTGCCAGCAGCCCAGGCCGACAGGGTGGGACTAATGAAAAACTGTTTTTT
TRBJ2-1 . TRBV5-1 TRBD2 CASDPFEAGGPNEQFF TGCGCCAGCGACCCTTTTGAGGCGGGGGGCCCCAATGAGCAGTTCTTC
TRBJ1-5 . TRBV21-1 . CASSKPGPSNQPQHF TGTGCCAGCAGCAAGCCGGGGCCGAGCAATCAGCCCCAGCATTTT
TRBJ2-2 . TRBV15 TRBD1 CATSRERTGHLKNTGELFF TGTGCCACCAGCAGGGAACGGACAGGCCACCTTAAGAACACCGGGGAGCTGTTTTTT
TRBJ2-7 . TRBV6-2/TRBV6-3 . CASSKTYEQYF TGTGCCAGCAGTAAGACCTACGAGCAGTACTTC
TRBJ1-1 . TRBV27 TRBD1 CASEDRGPVRHLTEAFF TGTGCCAGCGAAGACAGGGGTCCAGTCCGGCACCTCACTGAAGCTTTCTTT
TRBJ1-2 . TRBV10-2 . CASSDTAAVYGYTF TGCGCCAGCAGTGATACCGCAGCGGTCTATGGCTACACCTTC
TRBJ1-5 few TRBV7-6 . CASSPEAGTNVQPQHF TGTGCCAGCAGCCCGGAGGCAGGGACAAATGTCCAGCCCCAGCATTTT
TRBJ2-7 once TRBV7-9 TRBD1 CASSPQQGSYEQYF TGTGCCAGCAGCCCTCAACAGGGGTCCTACGAGCAGTACTTC
TRBJ2-1 . TRBV5-4 TRBD2 CASSLRLALNEQFF TGTGCCAGCAGCTTGCGACTAGCACTCAATGAGCAGTTCTTC
TRBJ2-1 . TRBV19 . CASSIGPGLGRNEQFF TGTGCCAGTAGTATAGGACCGGGTCTAGGTCGGAATGAGCAGTTCTTC
TRBJ1-1 few TRBV27 . CASWRGAGTEAFF TGTGCCAGTTGGCGAGGTGCGGGAACTGAAGCTTTCTTT
TRBJ2-7 . TRBV6-5 . CASRGGNEQYF TGTGCCAGCAGGGGCGGGAACGAGCAGTACTTC
TRBJ2-7 . TRBV7-9 . CASSLRGRSYEQYF TGTGCCAGCAGCCTGAGGGGAAGGTCCTACGAGCAGTACTTC
TRBJ1-1 . TRBV2 . CASRMDPSPNTEAFF TGTGCCAGCAGGATGGATCCGTCGCCGAACACTGAAGCTTTCTTT
TRBJ1-2 . TRBV29-1 . CSVDLDPGYDGYTF TGCAGCGTTGACCTCGATCCAGGGTACGATGGCTACACCTTC
TRBJ1-4 . TRBV5-1 . CASSLDPHNEKLFF TGCGCCAGCAGCTTGGACCCGCATAATGAAAAACTGTTTTTT
TRBJ2-7 . TRBV19 . CASSPRQVSSYEQYF TGTGCCAGTAGTCCCAGACAGGTCAGCTCCTACGAGCAGTACTTC
TRBJ2-1 . TRBV9 . CASSVAPTNEQFF TGTGCCAGCAGCGTAGCCCCTACAAATGAGCAGTTCTTC
TRBJ1-4 few TRBV11-2 . CASAQVGVGEKLFF TGTGCCAGCGCGCAGGTTGGGGTTGGGGAAAAACTGTTTTTT
TRBJ1-2 . TRBV30 . CAWRFGTYGYTF TGTGCCTGGAGATTTGGGACCTATGGCTACACCTTC
TRBJ1-2 . TRBV28 . CASSSRRIYGYTF TGTGCCAGCAGTTCCCGCCGGATCTATGGCTACACCTTC